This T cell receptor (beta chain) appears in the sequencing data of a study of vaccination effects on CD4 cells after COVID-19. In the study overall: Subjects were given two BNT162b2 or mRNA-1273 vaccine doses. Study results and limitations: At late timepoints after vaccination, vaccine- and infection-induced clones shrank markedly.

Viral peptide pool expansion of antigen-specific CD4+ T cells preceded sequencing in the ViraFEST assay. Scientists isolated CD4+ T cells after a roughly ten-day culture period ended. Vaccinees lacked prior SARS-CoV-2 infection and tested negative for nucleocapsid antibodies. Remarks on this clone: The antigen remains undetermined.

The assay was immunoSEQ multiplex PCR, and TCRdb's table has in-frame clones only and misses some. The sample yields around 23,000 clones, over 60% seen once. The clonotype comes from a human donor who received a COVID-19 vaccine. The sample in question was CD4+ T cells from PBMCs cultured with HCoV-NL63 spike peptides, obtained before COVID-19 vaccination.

DNA for the CDR3: TGTGCCAGCAGCCCGGACCTGAATCGCGAGCAGTACTTC. This sequence encodes CASSPDLNREQYF. V and J are TRBV5-4 and TRBJ2-7; D not certain. V was pared by 4 bases and J by 6 bases, with 14 bases between. Germline V gives CDR1 SGHNT, CDR2 YYREEE (reference sequence). The CDR3 runs to 13 residues.